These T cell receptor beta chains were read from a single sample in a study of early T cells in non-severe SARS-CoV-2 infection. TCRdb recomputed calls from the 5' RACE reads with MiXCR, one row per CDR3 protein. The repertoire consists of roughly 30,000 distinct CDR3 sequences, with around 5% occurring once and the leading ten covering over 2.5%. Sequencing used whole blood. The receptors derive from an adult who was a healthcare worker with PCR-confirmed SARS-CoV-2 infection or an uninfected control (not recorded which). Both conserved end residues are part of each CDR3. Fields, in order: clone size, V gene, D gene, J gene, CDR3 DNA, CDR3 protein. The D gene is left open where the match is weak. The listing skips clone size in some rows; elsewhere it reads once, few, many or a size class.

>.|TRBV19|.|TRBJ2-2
TGTGCCAGTATCGCGGGGCGGACCGGGGAGCTGTTTTTT
CASIAGRTGELFF
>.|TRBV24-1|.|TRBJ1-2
TGTGCCACCAGTGAGAGGGGATATGGCTACACCTTC
CATSERGYGYTF
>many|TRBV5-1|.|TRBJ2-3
TGCGCCAGCAGCCTTCCCCAAGGGGAAGGTCTCGCAGATACGCAGTATTTT
CASSLPQGEGLADTQYF
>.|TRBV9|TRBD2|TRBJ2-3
TGTGCCAGCAGCGAGCGGGGGACCGGGACAGATACGCAGTATTTT
CASSERGTGTDTQYF
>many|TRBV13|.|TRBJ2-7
TGTGCCAGCAGCTCGGACAGATCAGAGTACGAGCAGTACTTC
CASSSDRSEYEQYF
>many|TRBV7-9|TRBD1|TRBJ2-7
TGTGCCAGCAGCGTCGGACAGGGGATAAACGAGCAGTACTTC
CASSVGQGINEQYF
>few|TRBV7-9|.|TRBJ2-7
TGTGCCAGCAGCTTAGGGGGCAGGGTCAGCTCCTACGAGCAGTACTTC
CASSLGGRVSSYEQYF
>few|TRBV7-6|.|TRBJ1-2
TGTGCCAGCAGCTTAGATCCAGGGAACTATGGCTACACCTTC
CASSLDPGNYGYTF
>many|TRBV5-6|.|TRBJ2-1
TGTGCCAGCTTCGAAGGATTGGGAGAGCAGTTCTTC
CASFEGLGEQFF
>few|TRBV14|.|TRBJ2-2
TGTGCCAGCAGCCAAGTGAGGGGATCCGGGGAGCTGTTTTTT
CASSQVRGSGELFF
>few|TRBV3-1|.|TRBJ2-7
TGTGCCAGCAGCCATTCTAACTACGAGCAGTACTTC
CASSHSNYEQYF
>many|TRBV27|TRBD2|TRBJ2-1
TGTGCCAGCAGTTTAAGAACTAGCGGGAGTAGCTCCTACAATGAGCAGTTCTTC
CASSLRTSGSSSYNEQFF
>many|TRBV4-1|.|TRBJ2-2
TGCGCCAGCAGCCAAGATCACCTCCAAGATTTCGGGGAGCTGTTTTTT
CASSQDHLQDFGELFF
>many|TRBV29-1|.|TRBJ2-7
TGCAGCGTTGAAGAATTCCTATATTCCGCGGACCCGTCAAAGCAGTACTTC
CSVEEFLYSADPSKQYF
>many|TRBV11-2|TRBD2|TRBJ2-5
TGTGCCAGCAGCTTAGAACGAGCGGGAGGGCGGGAGACCCAGTACTTC
CASSLERAGGRETQYF
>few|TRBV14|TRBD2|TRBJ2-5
TGTGCCAGCAGCCGAGCGGGAGTGGCAGAGACCCAGTACTTC
CASSRAGVAETQYF
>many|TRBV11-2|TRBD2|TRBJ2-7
TGTGCCAGCAGCTTAGTAGCGGGAGCCTACGAGCAGTACTTC
CASSLVAGAYEQYF
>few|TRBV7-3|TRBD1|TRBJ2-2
TGTGCCAGCAGCTTAGTAGGGGGCCCGAACACCGGGGAGCTGTTTTTT
CASSLVGGPNTGELFF
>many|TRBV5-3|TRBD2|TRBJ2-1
TGTGCCAGAAGCTTCCCCGGGACTAGCGGGAGTTTCAATGAGCAGTTCTTC
CARSFPGTSGSFNEQFF
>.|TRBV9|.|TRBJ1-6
TGTGCCAGCAGCGTAGGGCCGGAGAGCTCCTATAATTCACCCCTCCACTTT
CASSVGPESSYNSPLHF
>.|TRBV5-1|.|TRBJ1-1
TGCGCCAGCAGCCCCCGCCGAGGGTTGGATGAAGCTTTCTTT
CASSPRRGLDEAFF
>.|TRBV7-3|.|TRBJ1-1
TGTGCCAGCAGCCCTACAGGGACTGTGAACACTGAAGCTTTCTTT
CASSPTGTVNTEAFF
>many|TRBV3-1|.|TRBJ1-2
TGTGCCAGCAGCCAAGATGCCCGGGGGGATGGCTACACCTTC
CASSQDARGDGYTF
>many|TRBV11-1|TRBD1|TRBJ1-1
TGTGCCAGCAGCCCAAGACGGGACAGGATGAACACTGAAGCTTTCTTT
CASSPRRDRMNTEAFF
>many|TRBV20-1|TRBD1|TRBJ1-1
TGCAGTGCTTTTCAGGGGGTATTGAACACTGAAGCTTTCTTT
CSAFQGVLNTEAFF
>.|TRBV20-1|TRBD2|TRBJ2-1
TGCAGTGCCCTTGCGGGAGGGGCCTCCTACAATGAGCAGTTCTTC
CSALAGGASYNEQFF
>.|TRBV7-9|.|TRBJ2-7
TGTGCCAGCGAAGGCCTTCGAAGCGAGCAGTACTTC
CASEGLRSEQYF
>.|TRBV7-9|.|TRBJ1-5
TGTGCCAGCAGCTCCGGCGGGGATGCAAATCAGCCCCAGCATTTT
CASSSGGDANQPQHF
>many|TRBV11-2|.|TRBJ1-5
TGTGCCAGCAGCTTAGGGACGGATAGCAATCAGCCCCAGCATTTT
CASSLGTDSNQPQHF
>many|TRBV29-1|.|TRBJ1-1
TGCAGCGTTGGGGGATGGGGAATTTCCGGCACTGAAGCTTTCTTT
CSVGGWGISGTEAFF
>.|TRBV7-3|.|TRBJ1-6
TGTGCCAGCAGCCCCTGGGGGGGTTCACCCCTCCACTTT
CASSPWGGSPLHF
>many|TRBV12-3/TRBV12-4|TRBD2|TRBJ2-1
TGTGCCAGCAGCCCGGGAGGCGGGGGTTACAATGAGCAGTTCTTC
CASSPGGGGYNEQFF
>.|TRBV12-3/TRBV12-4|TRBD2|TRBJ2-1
TGTGCCAGCAGCCCTCTAGCGGTCTCCTACAATGAGCAGTTCTTC
CASSPLAVSYNEQFF
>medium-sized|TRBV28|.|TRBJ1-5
TGTGCCAGCGGTGGGGACAATAATCAGCCCCAGCATTTT
CASGGDNNQPQHF
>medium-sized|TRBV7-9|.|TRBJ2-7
TGTGCCAGCGGGGGGCAATACGAGCAGTACTTC
CASGGQYEQYF
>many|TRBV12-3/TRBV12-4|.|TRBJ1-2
TGTGCCAGCAGGGACAGATCAGATGGCTACACCTTC
CASRDRSDGYTF
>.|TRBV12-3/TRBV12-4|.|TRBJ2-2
TGTGCCAGCAGCCCTTGGGGGTCCCCTACCGGGGAGCTGTTTTTT
CASSPWGSPTGELFF
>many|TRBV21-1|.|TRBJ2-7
TGTGCCAGCAGCAAAGCGGTCAGGGGGACGAGGGACGAGCAGTACTTC
CASSKAVRGTRDEQYF
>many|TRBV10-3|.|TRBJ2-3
TGTGCCATCAGTCCCGGGGGGGACAGGAGCACAGATACGCAGTATTTT
CAISPGGDRSTDTQYF
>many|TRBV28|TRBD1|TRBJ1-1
TGTGCCAGCAGTGGGGGACAGCCCTACATGAACACTGAAGCTTTCTTT
CASSGGQPYMNTEAFF
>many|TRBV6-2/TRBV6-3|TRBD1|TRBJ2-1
TGTGCCAGCAGCCCCCAGGGGGAGTCCCGACATGAGCAGTTCTTC
CASSPQGESRHEQFF
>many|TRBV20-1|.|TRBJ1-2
TGCAGTGCCCGGGACTCCTCTAACTATGGCTACACCTTC
CSARDSSNYGYTF
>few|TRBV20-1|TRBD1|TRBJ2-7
TGCAGTGCTAGAGATTTAAGGGACAGGGGGCCGTACGAGCAGTACTTC
CSARDLRDRGPYEQYF
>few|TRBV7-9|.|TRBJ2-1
TGTGCCAGCAGCCCCCTCTCCTACAATGAGCAGTTCTTC
CASSPLSYNEQFF
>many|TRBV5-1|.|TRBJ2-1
TGCGCCAGCAGCTTCCGGGCTCCGGCGGATGAGCAGTTCTTC
CASSFRAPADEQFF
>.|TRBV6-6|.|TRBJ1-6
TGTGCCAGCAGCCCCCTGGGGGGCGCGAGTTCACCCCTCCACTTT
CASSPLGGASSPLHF
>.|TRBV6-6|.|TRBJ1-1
TGTGCCAGCAGTCTAGGCTTAAAGTTGGTGAACACTGAAGCTTTCTTT
CASSLGLKLVNTEAFF
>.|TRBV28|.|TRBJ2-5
TGTGCCAGCAGTTTGGACGGGCATCCAGAGACCCAGTACTTC
CASSLDGHPETQYF
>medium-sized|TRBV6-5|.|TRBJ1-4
TGTGCCAGCAGTTCTCACGGTGAAAAACTGTTTTTT
CASSSHGEKLFF
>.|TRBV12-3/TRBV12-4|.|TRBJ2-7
TGTGCCAGCAGCCTTGAGTCATCGCGGGTGATCGTCTACGAGCAGTACTTC
CASSLESSRVIVYEQYF
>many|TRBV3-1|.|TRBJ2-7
TGTGCCAGCAGCCAAGATAAGTCTCCCGGTGGGCGCTACGAGCAGTACTTC
CASSQDKSPGGRYEQYF
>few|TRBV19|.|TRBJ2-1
TGTGCCAGTAGTCCAAGCGGCCCGAGCTCCTACAATGAGCAGTTCTTC
CASSPSGPSSYNEQFF
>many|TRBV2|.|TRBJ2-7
TGTGCCAGCAGCAGTGCTAAAGGGGTTTCGGAGTTCTACGAGCAGTACTTC
CASSSAKGVSEFYEQYF